This entry features one T cell receptor (beta chain) sequence. These data come from a study of cytomegalovirus exposure and HLA in healthy donors. Primers included in the PCR were 60 Vbeta and 13 Jbeta primers. Sequenced by immunoSEQ multiplex PCR; TCRdb stores in-frame clones only, minus some. The sample has approximately 150,000 clones; around 75% are singletons. CDR3 size: 15 residues. The ends lost 4 bases at V and 4 bases at J; junction bases unmatched: 10. Looked up from germline, CDR1 is SGHRS and CDR2 is YFSETQ. This clonotype was obtained from a male donor in good health and CMV-seronegative. This sequence joins TRBV5-1 and TRBJ2-7, with TRBD1 matching 8 bases. Sequencing used PBMCs. DNA of the CDR3: TGCGCCAGCAGCCCCGTAGGACAGGGACCTTACGAGCAGTACTTC. Translated: CASSPVGQGPYEQYF.